These 2 T cell receptor beta chains originate from one sample sequenced in a study of cytomegalovirus exposure and HLA in healthy donors. With 60 Vbeta and 13 Jbeta primers, the PCR was carried out. TCRdb's table, derived via immunoSEQ multiplex PCR, lists solely in-frame clones and lacks some. Its clone listing holds around 140,000 clones. Sequenced material: PBMCs. Every receptor here comes from a woman in her 50s in good health and CMV-seronegative.

This chain uses TRBV9 with TRBJ2-4; D possibly corresponds to TRBD1 (6 bases). CDR1 is SGDLS and CDR2 is YYNGEE in the germline V gene. With 0 bases removed from V and 6 bases from J, the gap between germline ends came to 10 bases. CDR3 length: 14 amino acids. Written as DNA, the CDR3 is TGTGCCAGCAGCGTAGAAGTCAGGGGAAACATTCAGTACTTC. Translated: CASSVEVRGNIQYF.

The chain joins TRBV5-1 to TRBJ1-1; 8 nucleotides line up with TRBD1. The length of the CDR3 is 15 residues. The J segment lost 3 bases and the V segment lost 4 bases, leaving 8 bases of the junction unmatched. Germline V gene lookup returns CDR1 SGHRS and CDR2 YFSETQ. CDR3 loop: CASSAQGAGDTEAFF. The DNA of the CDR3 is TGCGCCAGCAGCGCTCAGGGGGCGGGGGACACTGAAGCTTTCTTT.